The 29 T cell receptor beta chains reported below all come from one sample, sequenced in a study of shared clonotypes between healthy human individuals. Libraries were prepared by immunoSEQ multiplex PCR; TCRdb keeps only in-frame clonotypes and omits some of them. The sample consists of 2 million to 2.5 million clones, 85% to 95% of them appearing once. Sequences were obtained from naive CD4+ T cells from PBMCs. Indicated subset: CD45RA+ positively selected. The receptors were gathered from a man between 18 and 35 years old in good health. Some clones in this sample may be carry-over from other donors' samples.

The rearrangement uses TRBV28 and TRBJ1-2; no reliable D call. Germline V CDR1 and CDR2: MDHEN, SYDVKM. This CDR3 has 14 amino acids. V was clipped by 8 bases and J by 2 bases, with 15 bases between them. Written as DNA, the CDR3 is TGTGCCAGCCAACCCGGACCGGCCAACTATGGCTACACCTTC. Translation: CASQPGPANYGYTF.

V usage is TRBV5-1 and J usage is TRBJ2-2; D call uncertain. The CDR3 totals 14 residues. Looked up from germline, CDR1 is SGHRS and CDR2 is YFSETQ. V was cut by 1 base and J by 5 bases, with 9 bases left in between. The CDR3 DNA reads TGCGCCAGCAGCTTGAGCTCGGTGACCGGGGAGCTGTTTTTT. Protein sequence: CASSLSSVTGELFF.

J is TRBJ2-1 and V is TRBV10-1; 8 positions match TRBD1. J was trimmed by 6 bases and V by 4 bases; bases with no gene match: 5. CDR1 WNHNN and CDR2 SYGVQD come from the germline V gene (reference sequence). CDR3 length: 14 amino acids. For the CDR3, the DNA is TGCGCCAGCAGTGCCCCGACAGGGGTCAATGAGCAGTTCTTC. This translates into CASSAPTGVNEQFF.

The chain has TRBV28 and TRBJ1-2; D not resolved. The CDR3 length is 12 residues. CDR1 MDHEN and CDR2 SYDVKM come from the germline V gene. V was shortened by 8 bases and J by 2 bases, with 9 bases between the two germline ends. DNA for the CDR3: TGTGCCAGCCTCGCAAAGAACTATGGCTACACCTTC. It translates to CASLAKNYGYTF.

The chain combines TRBV29-1 with TRBJ1-1; 7 bases are shared with TRBD1. Trimming cost V 4 bases and J 1 base; bases outside gene matches: 9. In germline, CDR1 is SQVTM, CDR2 ANQGSEA. There are 15 residues in the CDR3. CDR3 loop: CSVVGDSWKNTEAFF. The DNA of the CDR3 is TGCAGCGTTGTAGGGGACAGTTGGAAGAACACTGAAGCTTTCTTT.

The rearrangement uses TRBV5-1 and TRBJ2-1; maybe TRBD2 (6 bases). Trimming cost V 0 bases and J 9 bases, with 13 bases left between them. Germline V lookup: CDR1 SGHRS, CDR2 YFSETQ. The CDR3 spans 14 residues. Here the CDR3 DNA reads TGCGCCAGCAGCTTGGTCACTAGCTCGAGTGAGCAGTTCTTC. Amino acids: CASSLVTSSSEQFF. The variable domain in full, with the rest retrieved from reference TRBV5-1 and TRBJ2-1, is KAGVTQTPRYLIKTRGQQVTLSCSPISGHRSVSWYQQTPGQGLQFLFEYFSETQRNKGNFPGRFSGRQFSNSRSEMNVSTLELGDSALYLCASSLVTSSSEQFFGPGTRLTVL.

This chain joins TRBV27 and TRBJ1-5; possibly TRBD1 for D (6 bases). CDR1 MNHEY and CDR2 SMNVEV come from the germline V gene (reference sequence). The length of the CDR3 is 15 residues. Trimming left V 6 bases short and J 1 base short, with 13 bases between. CDR3 amino acids: CASSWGGASNQPQHF. The DNA for the CDR3 is TGTGCCAGCAGCTGGGGGGGCGCGAGCAATCAGCCCCAGCATTTT.

The chain couples TRBV7-3 to TRBJ1-3, with a tentative D call TRBD1 (6 bases). The CDR3 contains 18 residues. Trimming took off 0 bases at V and 0 bases at J, with 15 bases between the two ends. Germline V gene sequence: CDR1 SGHTA, CDR2 FQGTGA. The CDR3 protein is CASSLTGGDLLSGNTIYF. The CDR3, as DNA: TGTGCCAGCAGCTTAACAGGGGGTGACCTACTCTCTGGAAACACCATATATTTT.

The chain is built from TRBV6-1 and TRBJ1-3; 9 nucleotides align to TRBD1. Germline CDR1 MNHNS, CDR2 SASEGT. CDR3 length equals 15 residues. J lost 4 bases, V lost 7 bases, and 8 bases had no gene match. CDR3 sequence (DNA): TGTGCCAGCACTACAGGGGGCTTTGTCGGAAACACCATATATTTT. Its translation is CASTTGGFVGNTIYF.

This clone was found once. In DNA, the CDR3 is TGTGCCAGCAGGCAAACAGGGTCCTATAATTCACCCCTCCACTTT. Protein: CASRQTGSYNSPLHF. This sequence joins TRBV6-5 and TRBJ1-6, with a possible D match to TRBD1 (6 bases). CDR3 size: 15 residues. With 6 bases removed from V and 1 base from J, the gap between germline ends came to 10 bases. Germline values: CDR1 MNHEY, CDR2 SVGAGI.

Comments on this clone: The sample holds other DNA sequences that translate to the same CDR3. The rearrangement links TRBV21-1 to TRBJ2-7; the table's D call, TRBD2, has no DNA check behind it. TRBV21-1 is designated a pseudogene. The CDR3 has 14 residues. The CDR3 sequence: CASSKGTPSYEQYF. In DNA form, the CDR3 reads TGTGCCAGCAGCAAAGGGACTCCCTCCTACGAGCAGTACTTC.

V gene TRBV7-6 combines with J gene TRBJ2-6, with TRBD2 identical over 12 bases. Trimming at V came to 5 bases and at J to 4 bases, leaving 9 bases not matched to a gene. The CDR3 totals 18 residues. CDR1 and CDR2 (germline): SGHVS, FNYEAQ. CDR3 DNA sequence: TGTGCCAGCAGCCCGCGACTAGCGGGAGATACAGGGGCCAACGTCCTGACTTTC. Translation gives CASSPRLAGDTGANVLTF.

The chain employs TRBV5-4 and TRBJ2-2; TRBD1 is a possible D gene (5 bases). Between the trimmed V and J ends, which lost 3 bases and 0 bases, there was a span of 12 bases. The CDR3 totals 16 residues. The germline V gene has CDR1 SGHNT and CDR2 YYREEE (reference sequence). CDR3: CASSSLGLANTGELFF. The CDR3 bases are TGTGCCAGCAGCTCCCTGGGGCTAGCGAACACCGGGGAGCTGTTTTTT.

The chain employs TRBV2 and TRBJ1-4; 7 bases agree with TRBD1. Trimming at V came to 4 bases and at J to 0 bases, leaving 5 bases not matched to a gene. Germline V CDR1 and CDR2: SNHLY, FYNNEI. CDR3 length: 16 residues. The CDR3 protein is CASSGDSGTTNEKLFF. CDR3 sequence (DNA): TGTGCCAGCAGTGGGGACAGTGGAACAACTAATGAAAAACTGTTTTTT.

This sequence joins TRBV5-5 and TRBJ2-1; 10 positions match TRBD1. Per the germline V gene, CDR1 is SGHKS and CDR2 is YYEKEE (reference sequence). With V trimmed by 4 bases and J by 5 bases, 3 bases remained unmatched. The length of the CDR3 is 14 residues. As DNA, the CDR3 is TGTGCCAGCAGCCCCGGACAGGGGGACAATGAGCAGTTCTTC. It encodes CASSPGQGDNEQFF.

This chain connects TRBV15 to TRBJ2-1; D is perhaps TRBD1 (6 bases). Germline V lookup: CDR1 LNHNV, CDR2 YYDKDF (reference sequence). CDR3 length: 15 residues. V gave up 3 bases and J gave up 4 bases, with 13 bases separating them. The CDR3 spells CATSSRGRAYNEQFF. Written as DNA, the CDR3 is TGTGCCACCAGCAGTAGGGGGAGAGCATACAATGAGCAGTTCTTC.

This clone was seen only once. This rearrangement joins TRBV11-3 to TRBJ2-3, with D tentatively TRBD2 (6 bases). Germline assignment: CDR1 SGHNT and CDR2 YENEEA. Trimming took off 7 bases at V and 2 bases at J, with 22 bases between the two ends. The length of the CDR3 is 17 residues. CDR3 DNA sequence: TGTGCCAGCATCGCCCCCCAGTCCGGAGGGGACACAGATACGCAGTATTTT. This codes for CASIAPQSGGDTDTQYF. Full variable domain (missing parts from reference TRBV11-3 and TRBJ2-3): EAGVVQSPRYKIIEKKQPVAFWCNPISGHNTLYWYLQNLGQGPELLIRYENEEAVDDSQLPKDRFSAERLKGVDSTLKIQPAELGDSAVYLCASIAPQSGGDTDTQYFGPGTRLTVL.

DNA for the CDR3: TGTGCCAGCAGCTTTAGCGTTGGCACAGATACGCAGTATTTT. Translation gives CASSFSVGTDTQYF. This chain links TRBV7-9 with TRBJ2-3, with D possibly matching TRBD2 (5 bases). The CDR3 covers 14 residues. V gave up 3 bases and J gave up 1 base, with 8 bases separating them. CDR1 and CDR2 from the germline V gene are SEHNR and FQNEAQ (reference sequence).

The gene calls are TRBV15 and TRBJ1-1; the D is unclear. Germline V CDR1 and CDR2: LNHNV, YYDKDF (reference sequence). With 5 bases removed from V and 3 bases from J, the gap between germline ends came to 10 bases. This CDR3 is built from 13 residues. CDR3 in amino acids: CATSVQRDTEAFF. The CDR3 DNA is TGTGCCACCAGCGTACAGAGAGACACTGAAGCTTTCTTT.

The V and J genes are TRBV19 and TRBJ2-7, with 8 bases lining up with TRBD2. The CDR3 runs to 15 residues. Germline V gene lookup returns CDR1 LNHDA and CDR2 SQIVND (reference sequence). The V segment lost 4 bases and the J segment 3 bases; nucleotides outside the gene matches: 8. CDR3 nucleotide sequence: TGTGCCAGTAGTACAGTAGCGGGGAGGAACTACGAGCAGTACTTC. Protein: CASSTVAGRNYEQYF.

This rearrangement joins TRBV2 to TRBJ1-1, with a weak D call TRBD1 (5 bases). From germline, CDR1 is SNHLY and CDR2 FYNNEI. The V and J ends lost 6 bases and 8 bases respectively, with 10 bases between them. The CDR3 extends over 11 amino acids. DNA for the CDR3: TGTGCCAGCAGACCCGGGACCGAAGCTTTCTTT. Its protein is CASRPGTEAFF.

The chain couples TRBV11-3 to TRBJ2-2; D perhaps matches TRBD2 (6 bases). CDR1 and CDR2 (germline): SGHNT, YENEEA. The CDR3 has 16 amino acids. Trimming cost V 3 bases and J 7 bases, with 18 bases left between them. CDR3 amino acids: CASSFGGAEGSGELFF. The CDR3 region has the DNA TGTGCCAGCAGCTTCGGAGGGGCAGAAGGGAGCGGGGAGCTGTTTTTT.

Concerning this clone: A read error may produce the germline difference seen at one junction end. The rearrangement joins TRBV2 to TRBJ2-1, with D unclear. Germline V CDR1 and CDR2: SNHLY, FYNNEI. The CDR3 consists of 11 residues. The CDR3: CASSELEWKVF. The CDR3 DNA reads TGTGCCAGCAGTGAACTAGAATGGAAGGTCTTC.

The chain uses TRBV27 and TRBJ1-2; TRBD1 matches 9 bases. The germline V gene has CDR1 MNHEY and CDR2 SMNVEV (reference sequence). CDR3 length: 17 amino acids. V dropped 5 bases and J dropped 1; count of bases not matched to a gene: 11. CDR3 coding DNA: TGTGCCAGCAGTCGATATTCAACAGGGGGCAATAACTATGGCTACACCTTC. The encoded protein is CASSRYSTGGNNYGYTF.

This clone has a single count. This chain links TRBV4-1 with TRBJ2-7; 9 bases align to TRBD1. The CDR3 is 15 amino acids. Germline V lookup: CDR1 MGHRA, CDR2 YSYEKL. J gave up 4 bases and V 3 bases, and 7 bases lay outside the gene matches. The CDR3 sequence is CASSHGRTGVYEQYF. The CDR3 DNA reads as TGCGCCAGCAGCCATGGCCGGACAGGGGTTTACGAGCAGTACTTC.

J is TRBJ1-1 and V is TRBV9, with D perhaps matching TRBD1 (6 bases). The CDR3 has 16 amino acids. V shed 3 bases and J shed 2 bases, with 17 bases lying between them. Germline CDR1 and CDR2: SGDLS and YYNGEE. The CDR3 DNA reads TGTGCCAGCAGCGACAGCGGGGGGCGCCTAAACACTGAAGCTTTCTTT. It translates to CASSDSGGRLNTEAFF.

V and J are TRBV7-8 and TRBJ2-6, with D possibly being TRBD1 (5 bases). This CDR3 spans 18 amino acids. V was clipped by 2 bases and J by 0 bases, with 14 bases between them. Germline-derived CDR1 and CDR2 are SGHVS and FQNEAQ. The CDR3 DNA follows: TGTGCCAGCAGCTTAAGGTCAGGGCAGAACTCTGGGGCCAACGTCCTGACTTTC. Its translation is CASSLRSGQNSGANVLTF.

The V and J genes are TRBV28 and TRBJ1-1; D might be TRBD1 (5 bases). The germline V and J ends were trimmed by 9 bases and 1 base, with 18 bases remaining between them. The CDR3 extends over 15 amino acids. Germline V gene data show CDR1 as MDHEN and CDR2 as SYDVKM. CDR3 nucleotide sequence: TGTGCCAGGACCCTTCAGGGTGCGAAGAACACTGAAGCTTTCTTT. Its translation: CARTLQGAKNTEAFF.

This chain uses TRBV21-1 with TRBJ2-1; the DNA was not used to check the table's D call, TRBD2. TRBV21-1 is a pseudogene. The CDR3 is 16 residues long. The CDR3 protein is CASSNRLAGYPNEQFF. DNA of the CDR3: TGTGCCAGCAGCAACCGACTAGCGGGGTACCCCAATGAGCAGTTCTTC.